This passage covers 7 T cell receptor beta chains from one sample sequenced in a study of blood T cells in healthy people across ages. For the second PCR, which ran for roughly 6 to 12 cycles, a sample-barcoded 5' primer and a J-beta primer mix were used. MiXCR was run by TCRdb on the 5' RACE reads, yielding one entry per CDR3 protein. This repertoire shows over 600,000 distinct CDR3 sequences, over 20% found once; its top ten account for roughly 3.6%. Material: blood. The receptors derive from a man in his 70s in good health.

The CDR3 nucleotides are TGTGCCAGCAGCAAAGGGGGTAGCGGGAGACACAATGAGCAGTTCTTC. Its protein product is CASSKGGSGRHNEQFF. This rearrangement joins TRBV21-1 to TRBJ2-1; no DNA check was done on the table's D call, TRBD2. TRBV21-1 represents a pseudogene. This CDR3 is 16 amino acids long.

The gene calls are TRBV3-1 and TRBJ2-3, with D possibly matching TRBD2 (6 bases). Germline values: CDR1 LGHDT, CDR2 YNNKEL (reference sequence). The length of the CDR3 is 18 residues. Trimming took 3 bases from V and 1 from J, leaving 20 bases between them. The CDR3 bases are TGTGCCAGCAGCCACATCAAGGTGGACTACCTTGGCACAGATACGCAGTATTTT. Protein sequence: CASSHIKVDYLGTDTQYF.

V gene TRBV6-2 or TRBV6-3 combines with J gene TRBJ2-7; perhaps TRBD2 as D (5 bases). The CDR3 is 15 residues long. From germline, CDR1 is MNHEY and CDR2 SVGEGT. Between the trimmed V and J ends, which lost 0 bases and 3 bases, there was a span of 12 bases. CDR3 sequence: CASSYSSGLDYEQYF. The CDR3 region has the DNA TGTGCCAGCAGTTACTCATCGGGGTTAGACTACGAGCAGTACTTC.

CDR3 protein: CASSLVAAGYEKLFF. In DNA form, the CDR3 reads TGCGCCAGCAGCTTGGTGGCAGCAGGCTATGAAAAACTGTTTTTT. This chain connects TRBV5-1 to TRBJ1-4, with D unclear. Trimming took off 0 bases at V and 6 bases at J, with 12 bases between the two ends. Germline values: CDR1 SGHRS, CDR2 YFSETQ. This CDR3 comprises 15 residues.

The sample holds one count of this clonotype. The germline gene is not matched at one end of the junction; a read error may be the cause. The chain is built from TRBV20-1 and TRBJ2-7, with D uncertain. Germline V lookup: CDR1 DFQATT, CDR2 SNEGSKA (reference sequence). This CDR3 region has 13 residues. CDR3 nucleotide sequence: TGCAGTGCTCCTCACCGGGTCACCTACGAGCAGTGCTTC. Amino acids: CSAPHRVTYEQCF.

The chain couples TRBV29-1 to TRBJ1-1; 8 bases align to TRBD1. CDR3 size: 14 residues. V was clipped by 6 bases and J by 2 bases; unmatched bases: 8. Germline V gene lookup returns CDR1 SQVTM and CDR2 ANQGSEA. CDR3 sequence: CSVPDRGSNTEAFF. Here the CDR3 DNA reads TGCAGCGTCCCAGACAGGGGAAGTAACACTGAAGCTTTCTTT.

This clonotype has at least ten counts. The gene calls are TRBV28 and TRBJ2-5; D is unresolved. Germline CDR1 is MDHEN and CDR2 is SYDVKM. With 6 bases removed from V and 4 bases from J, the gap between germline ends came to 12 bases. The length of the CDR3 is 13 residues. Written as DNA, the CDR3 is TGTGCCAGCAGCCGATCTAGTGGAGAGACCCAGTACTTC. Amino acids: CASSRSSGETQYF.